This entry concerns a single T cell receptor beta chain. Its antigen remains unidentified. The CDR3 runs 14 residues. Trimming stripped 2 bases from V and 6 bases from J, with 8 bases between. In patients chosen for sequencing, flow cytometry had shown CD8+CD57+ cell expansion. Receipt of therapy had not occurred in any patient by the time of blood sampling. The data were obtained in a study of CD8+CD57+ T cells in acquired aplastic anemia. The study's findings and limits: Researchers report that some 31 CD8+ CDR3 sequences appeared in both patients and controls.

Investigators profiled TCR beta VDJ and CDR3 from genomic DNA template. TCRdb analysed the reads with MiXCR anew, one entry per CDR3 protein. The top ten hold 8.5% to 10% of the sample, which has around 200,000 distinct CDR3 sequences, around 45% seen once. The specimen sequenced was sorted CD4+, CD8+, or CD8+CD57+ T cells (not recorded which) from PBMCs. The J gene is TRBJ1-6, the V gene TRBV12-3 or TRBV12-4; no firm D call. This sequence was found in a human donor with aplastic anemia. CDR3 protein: CASSLTDLNSPLHF. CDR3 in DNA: TGTGCCAGCAGTTTAACAGACCTTAATTCACCCCTCCACTTT.